The clone carrying this T cell receptor (beta chain) was seen just once. Assay used: immunoSEQ multiplex PCR; TCRdb lists only in-frame clones, some missing. The table lists over 100,000 clones, 90% to 95% of them singletons, with about 2.5% in the top ten. These data are taken from a study of control samples from healthy donors and cancer patients. The length of the CDR3 is 14 residues. V was shortened by 0 bases and J by 1 base, with 7 bases between the two germline ends. Germline V lookup: CDR1 SGHRS, CDR2 YFSETQ. The chain has TRBV5-1 and TRBJ1-1; D might be TRBD1 (6 bases). The origin of this receptor is a woman younger than 35 in good health. Sequencing was carried out using blood. The CDR3 loop is CASSLEGENTEAFF. CDR3 DNA: TGCGCCAGCAGCTTGGAGGGGGAGAACACTGAAGCTTTCTTT. Variable domain in full (rest from reference TRBV5-1 and TRBJ1-1): KAGVTQTPRYLIKTRGQQVTLSCSPISGHRSVSWYQQTPGQGLQFLFEYFSETQRNKGNFPGRFSGRQFSNSRSEMNVSTLELGDSALYLCASSLEGENTEAFFGQGTRLTVV.